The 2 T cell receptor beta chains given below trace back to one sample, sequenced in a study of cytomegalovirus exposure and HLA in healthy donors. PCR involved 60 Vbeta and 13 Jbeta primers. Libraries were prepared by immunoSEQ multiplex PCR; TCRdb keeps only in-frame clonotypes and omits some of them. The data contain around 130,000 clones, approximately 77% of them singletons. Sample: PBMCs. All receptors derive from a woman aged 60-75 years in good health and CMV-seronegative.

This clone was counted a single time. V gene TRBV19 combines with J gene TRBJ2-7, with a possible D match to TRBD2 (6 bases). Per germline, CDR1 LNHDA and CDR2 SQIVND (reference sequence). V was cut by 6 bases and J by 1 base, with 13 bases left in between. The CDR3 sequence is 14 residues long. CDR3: CASSVADESYEQYF. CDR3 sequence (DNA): TGTGCCAGTAGCGTAGCGGATGAATCCTACGAGCAGTACTTC.

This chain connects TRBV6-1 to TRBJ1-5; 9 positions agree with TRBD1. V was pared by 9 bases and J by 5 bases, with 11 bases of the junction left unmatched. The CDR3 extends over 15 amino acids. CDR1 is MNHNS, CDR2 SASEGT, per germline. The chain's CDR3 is CASRSLQGAHQPQHF. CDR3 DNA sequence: TGTGCCAGTCGGAGCCTACAGGGGGCACATCAGCCCCAGCATTTT.